This T cell receptor beta chain is from a study of cytomegalovirus exposure and HLA in healthy donors. Notes on the study in general: Most subjects' HLA-A and HLA-B alleles were reportedly predicted from TCR beta sequences. Across all donors, roughly uniform sequencing depth was an assumption of the presence/absence analyses. TRBV6-2, TRBV6-3 and other indistinguishable V segments were excluded. An observed cluster of highly shared sequence variants was recorded as a likely sequencing artifact.

PCR involved 60 Vbeta and 13 Jbeta primers. The repertoire was sequenced with immunoSEQ multiplex PCR; TCRdb's copy has only in-frame clones and lacks some. Found here are tens of thousands of clones, under 85% of them singletons; the top ten hold 16%. The V segment lost 5 bases and the J segment 4 bases; nucleotides outside the gene matches: 5. Germline V lookup: CDR1 SEHNR, CDR2 FQNEAQ (reference sequence). CDR3 length: 14 amino acids. A note on this clone: As yet, its antigen is unknown.

The chain recombines TRBV7-9 with TRBJ2-3, with 8 bases identical to TRBD1. The sequence was collected from a woman between 40 and 50 years old in good health and CMV-seropositive. The sample was PBMCs. The CDR3 coding sequence is TGTGCCAGCAGCCGGACAGGGCCTCCAGATACGCAGTATTTT. As protein: CASSRTGPPDTQYF.